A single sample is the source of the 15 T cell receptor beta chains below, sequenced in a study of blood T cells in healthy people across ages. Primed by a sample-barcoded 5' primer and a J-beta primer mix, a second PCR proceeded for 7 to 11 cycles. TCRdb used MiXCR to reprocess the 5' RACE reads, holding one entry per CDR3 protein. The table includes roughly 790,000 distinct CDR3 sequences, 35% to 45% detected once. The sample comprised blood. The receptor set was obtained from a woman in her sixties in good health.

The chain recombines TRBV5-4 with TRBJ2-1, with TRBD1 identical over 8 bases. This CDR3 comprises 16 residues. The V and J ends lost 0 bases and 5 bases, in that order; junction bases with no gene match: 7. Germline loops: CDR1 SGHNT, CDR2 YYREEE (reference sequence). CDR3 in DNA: TGTGCCAGCAGCTTGGGAGGCAGGGGGCTTGACAATGAGCAGTTCTTC. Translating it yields CASSLGGRGLDNEQFF.

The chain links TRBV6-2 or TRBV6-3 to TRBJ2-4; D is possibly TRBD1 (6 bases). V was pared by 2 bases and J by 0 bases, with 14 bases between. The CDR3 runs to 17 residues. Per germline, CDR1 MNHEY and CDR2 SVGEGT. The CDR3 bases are TGTGCCAGCAGTTACATGCAGGGGTCGAGAGCCAAAAACATTCAGTACTTC. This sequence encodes CASSYMQGSRAKNIQYF.

The CDR3 region is CASSLTGLGYTF. The CDR3 DNA is TGTGCCAGCAGTTTGACAGGGTTGGGCTACACCTTC. The rearrangement joins TRBV6-5 to TRBJ1-2; 7 nucleotides agree with TRBD1. This CDR3 spans 12 amino acids. V gave up 4 bases and J gave up 8 bases; unmatched junction bases: 4. From germline, CDR1 is MNHEY and CDR2 SVGAGI.

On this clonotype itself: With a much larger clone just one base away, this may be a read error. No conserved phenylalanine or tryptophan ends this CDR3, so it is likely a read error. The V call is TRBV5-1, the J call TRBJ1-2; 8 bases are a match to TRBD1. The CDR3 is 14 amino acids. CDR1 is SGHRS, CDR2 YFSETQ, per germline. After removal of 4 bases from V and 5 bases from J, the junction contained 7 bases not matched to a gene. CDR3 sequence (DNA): TGCGCCAGCAGCACCACCGGGACAGGATATGGCTACACCGTC. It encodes CASSTTGTGYGYTV.

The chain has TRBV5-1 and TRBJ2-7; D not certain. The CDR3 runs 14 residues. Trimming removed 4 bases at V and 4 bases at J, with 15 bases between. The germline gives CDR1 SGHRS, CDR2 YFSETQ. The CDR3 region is CASSEASPLYEQYF. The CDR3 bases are TGCGCCAGCAGCGAAGCCAGCCCCCTGTACGAGCAGTACTTC.

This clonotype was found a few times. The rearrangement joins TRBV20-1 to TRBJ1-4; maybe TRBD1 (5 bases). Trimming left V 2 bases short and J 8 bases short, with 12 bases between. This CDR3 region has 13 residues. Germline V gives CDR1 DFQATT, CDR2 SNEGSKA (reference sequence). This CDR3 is CSARSQGREKLFF. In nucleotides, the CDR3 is TGCAGTGCTAGAAGTCAGGGCCGCGAAAAACTGTTTTTT.

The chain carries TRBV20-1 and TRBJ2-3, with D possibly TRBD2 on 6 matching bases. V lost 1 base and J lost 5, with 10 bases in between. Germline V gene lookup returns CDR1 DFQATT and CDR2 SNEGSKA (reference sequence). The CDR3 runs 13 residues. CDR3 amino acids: CSARGGTRDTQYF. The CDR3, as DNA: TGCAGTGCTAGAGGCGGGACCAGAGATACGCAGTATTTT.

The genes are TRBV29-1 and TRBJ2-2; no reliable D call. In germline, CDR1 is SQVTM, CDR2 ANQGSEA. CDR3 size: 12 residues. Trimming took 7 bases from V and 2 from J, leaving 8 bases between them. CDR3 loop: CSEQTNTGELFF. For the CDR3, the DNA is TGCAGCGAACAGACTAACACCGGGGAGCTGTTTTTT.

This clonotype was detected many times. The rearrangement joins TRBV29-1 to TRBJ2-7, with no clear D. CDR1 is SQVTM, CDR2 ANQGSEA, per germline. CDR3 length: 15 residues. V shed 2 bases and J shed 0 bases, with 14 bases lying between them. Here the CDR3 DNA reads TGCAGCGTTGAACTACCCCAGGCGAGCTCCTACGAGCAGTACTTC. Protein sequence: CSVELPQASSYEQYF.

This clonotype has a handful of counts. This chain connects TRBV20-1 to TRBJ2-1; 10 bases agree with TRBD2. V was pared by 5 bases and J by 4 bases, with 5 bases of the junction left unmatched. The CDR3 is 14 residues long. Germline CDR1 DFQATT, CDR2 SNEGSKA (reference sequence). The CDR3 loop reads CSAQSGGAYNEQFF. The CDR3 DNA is TGCAGTGCTCAAAGCGGGGGGGCTTACAATGAGCAGTTCTTC.

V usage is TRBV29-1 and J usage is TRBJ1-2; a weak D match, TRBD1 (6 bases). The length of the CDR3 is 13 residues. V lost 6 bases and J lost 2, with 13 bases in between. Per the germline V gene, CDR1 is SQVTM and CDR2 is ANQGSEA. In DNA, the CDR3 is TGCAGCGTCGTAAGCCAGGGGAACTATGGCTACACCTTC. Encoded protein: CSVVSQGNYGYTF.

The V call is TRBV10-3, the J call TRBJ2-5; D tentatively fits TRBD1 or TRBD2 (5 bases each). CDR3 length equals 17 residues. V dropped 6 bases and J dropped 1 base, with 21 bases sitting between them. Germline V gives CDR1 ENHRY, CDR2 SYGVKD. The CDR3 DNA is TGTGCCATCAGCACGCTCGAGGGGACCGGAGTCCAAGAGACCCAGTACTTC. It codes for CAISTLEGTGVQETQYF.

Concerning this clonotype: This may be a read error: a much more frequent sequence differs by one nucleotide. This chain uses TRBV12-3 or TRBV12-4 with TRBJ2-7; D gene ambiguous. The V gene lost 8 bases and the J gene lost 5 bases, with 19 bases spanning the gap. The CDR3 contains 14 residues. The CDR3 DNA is TGTGCCAGCGGCCATTCGGACGGATTCAACGAGCAGTACTTC. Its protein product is CASGHSDGFNEQYF.

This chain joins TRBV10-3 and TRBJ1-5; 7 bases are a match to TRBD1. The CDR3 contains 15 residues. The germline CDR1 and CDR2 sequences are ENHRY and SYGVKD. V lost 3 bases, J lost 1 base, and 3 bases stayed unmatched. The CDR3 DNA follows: TGTGCCATCAGTGACAGGGGGGCGAGCAATCAGCCCCAGCATTTT. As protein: CAISDRGASNQPQHF.

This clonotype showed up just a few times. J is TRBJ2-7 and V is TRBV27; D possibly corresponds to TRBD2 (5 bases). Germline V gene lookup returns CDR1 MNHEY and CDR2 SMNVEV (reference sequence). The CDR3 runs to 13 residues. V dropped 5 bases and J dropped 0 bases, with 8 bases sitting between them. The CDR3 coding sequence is TGTGCCAGCAGTCACACTAGCTCCTACGAGCAGTACTTC. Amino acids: CASSHTSSYEQYF.